This TCR beta chain stems from a study of memory CD4+ T cells and cytomegalovirus serostatus. Study-wide background: Donors were healthy Belgian adults, several CMV seropositive and approximately 23 seronegative.

Sequencing was performed with immunoSEQ multiplex PCR; in TCRdb, only in-frame clones are kept and a portion is missing. The sample carries approximately 44,000 clones, 76% recorded once. The sort gate was single viable CD3+CD4+CD8-CD45RO+ cells for memory CD4+ T cells. Serostatus was set by detecting CMV pp150, pp28, p38, p52 IgG. This receptor was identified in an adult in good health and CMV-seronegative. The sequencing sample was made of memory CD4+ T cells from blood.

CDR3 loop: CASRPTGAGTEAFF. For the CDR3, the DNA is TGTGCCAGCAGACCGACAGGGGCCGGGACTGAAGCTTTCTTT. The J gene is TRBJ1-1, the V gene TRBV6-5, with 8 bases aligning to TRBD1. Per the germline V gene, CDR1 is MNHEY and CDR2 is SVGAGI. CDR3 length: 14 amino acids. J was trimmed by 5 bases and V by 6 bases; bases with no gene match: 8.